This is a list of T cell receptor beta chains from one sample in a study of cytomegalovirus exposure and HLA in healthy donors. TCRdb's table, derived via immunoSEQ multiplex PCR, lists solely in-frame clones and lacks some. The sample includes roughly 190,000 clones, nearly 80% of them seen just once. The sequenced sample was PBMCs. The receptor set was obtained from a female donor in good health and CMV-seronegative. CDR3s include the opening cysteine and the closing phenylalanine or tryptophan. Each record gives: V gene, J gene, CDR3 protein.

>TRBV2|TRBJ1-1
CASRLQVGTEAFF
>TRBV29-1|TRBJ2-5
CSVEGLQETQYF
>TRBV7-2|TRBJ2-3
CASSPRGTSGIGTDTQYF
>TRBV7-2|TRBJ1-5
CASSLTGKTYQPQHF
>TRBV19|TRBJ2-7
CASTSPTGYEQYF
>TRBV5-1|TRBJ1-1
CASSSDAGGYGEAFF
>TRBV6-5|TRBJ1-2
CASSFRGDGYTF
>TRBV6-1|TRBJ1-1
CASRPLQGYTEAFF
>TRBV7-3|TRBJ1-1
CASSLNRGTEAFF
>TRBV7-6|TRBJ1-5
CASSPGGGGNQPQHF
>TRBV20-1|TRBJ2-7
CSAMGWEQYF
>TRBV7-9|TRBJ2-5
CASSPDRGETQYF
>TRBV6-6|TRBJ2-1
CASSYSLAGGNEQFF
>TRBV19|TRBJ2-7
CATLRGGGSYEQYF
>TRBV19|TRBJ1-5
CASSPQGGLSNQPQHF
>TRBV29-1|TRBJ2-7
CSVDAGGSEQYF
>TRBV27|TRBJ2-2
CASRRGTGELFF
>TRBV19|.
CASSPYTGGADYEQYF
>TRBV7-2|TRBJ2-2
CASSLQTSGAGELFF
>TRBV13|TRBJ1-2
CASSPSWGQGRGYTF
>TRBV6-1|TRBJ1-2
CASSSPFGYTF
>TRBV4-1|TRBJ2-1
CASSLGTGLFF
>TRBV4-2|TRBJ2-1
CASSPSGRIDNEQFF
>TRBV10-2|TRBJ1-4
CASTRATNEKLFF
>TRBV9|TRBJ1-1
CASSVDRQGANTEAFF
>TRBV11-2|TRBJ2-3
CASSLEGGQADTQYF
>TRBV28|TRBJ2-3
CASSFVGGGGITDTQYF
>TRBV7-9|TRBJ2-2
CASSSRLAGNTGELFF
>TRBV18|TRBJ2-1
CASSPTRANEQFF
>TRBV7-8|TRBJ2-5
CASSLGLAGGAQETQYF
>TRBV7-9|TRBJ1-5
CASSHSDRYQPQHF
>TRBV27|TRBJ1-2
CASSSLGSGGYGYTF
>TRBV7-2|TRBJ2-7
CASSLASGRALPYEQYF
>TRBV10-3|TRBJ1-5
CASTGGGNQPQHF
>TRBV7-9|TRBJ1-1
CASSLGQRGAFF
>TRBV6-1|TRBJ1-3
CASSWTDSSGNTIYF
>TRBV2|TRBJ2-7
CASELQEDEQYF
>TRBV5-6|TRBJ2-7
CASNFVGSGRESYEQYF
>TRBV5-8|TRBJ2-1
CASSSSRVRYNEQFF
>TRBV6-1|TRBJ2-7
CASRQGVLGSYEQYF
>TRBV5-1|TRBJ2-2
CASSSGLAGKGELFF